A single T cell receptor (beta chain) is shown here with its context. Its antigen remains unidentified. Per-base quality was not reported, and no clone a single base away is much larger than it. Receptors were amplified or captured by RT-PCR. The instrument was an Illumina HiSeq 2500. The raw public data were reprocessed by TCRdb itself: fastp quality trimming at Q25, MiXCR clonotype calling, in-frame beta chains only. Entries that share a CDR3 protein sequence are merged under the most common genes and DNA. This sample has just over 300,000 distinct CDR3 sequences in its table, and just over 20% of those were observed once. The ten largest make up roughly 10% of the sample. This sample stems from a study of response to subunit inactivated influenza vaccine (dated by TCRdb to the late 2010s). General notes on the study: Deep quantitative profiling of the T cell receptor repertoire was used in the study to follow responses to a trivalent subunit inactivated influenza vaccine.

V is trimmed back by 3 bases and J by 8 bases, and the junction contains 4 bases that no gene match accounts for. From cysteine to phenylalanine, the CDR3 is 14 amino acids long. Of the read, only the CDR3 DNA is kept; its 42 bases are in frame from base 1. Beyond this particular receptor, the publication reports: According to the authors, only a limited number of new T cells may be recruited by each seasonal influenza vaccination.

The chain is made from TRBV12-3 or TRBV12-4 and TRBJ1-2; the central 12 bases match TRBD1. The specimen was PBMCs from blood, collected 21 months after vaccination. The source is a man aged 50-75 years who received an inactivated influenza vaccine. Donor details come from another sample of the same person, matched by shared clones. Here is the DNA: TGTGCCAGCAGTTTGGCCGGGACAGGGGGCGGCTACACCTTC. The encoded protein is CASSLAGTGGGYTF.